The clone carrying this T cell receptor (beta chain) was recorded only once. Its antigen is unknown. The primer mix had 60 Vbeta and 13 Jbeta primers. Assay used: immunoSEQ multiplex PCR; TCRdb lists only in-frame clones, some missing. This table holds roughly 120,000 clones, about 79% found once. These data belong to a study of cytomegalovirus exposure and HLA in healthy donors. Findings of the study overall: Associated with cytomegalovirus, according to the listing, were around 170 TCR beta chains.

The sequence came from a man aged 50-59 years in good health and CMV-seronegative. Sequencing was performed on PBMCs.

CDR3 DNA sequence: TGTGCCAGCAGCCCCTTTGGACAGCCGAACACCGGGGAGCTGTTTTTT. Encoded protein: CASSPFGQPNTGELFF. This rearrangement joins TRBV7-2 to TRBJ2-2, with D maybe TRBD1 (6 bases). This CDR3 comprises 16 residues. Germline assignment: CDR1 SGHTA and CDR2 FQGNSA. The germline V and J ends were trimmed by 5 bases and 0 bases, with 13 bases remaining between them.